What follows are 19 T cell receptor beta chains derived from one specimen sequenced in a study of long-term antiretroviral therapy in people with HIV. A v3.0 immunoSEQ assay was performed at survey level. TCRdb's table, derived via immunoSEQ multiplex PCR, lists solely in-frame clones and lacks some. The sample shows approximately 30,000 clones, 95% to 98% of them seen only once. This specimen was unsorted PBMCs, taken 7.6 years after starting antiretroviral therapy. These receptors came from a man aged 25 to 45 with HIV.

CDR3 coding DNA: TGTGCCAGCTCCCAAAGTAATTCACCCCTCCACTTT. Its translation: CASSQSNSPLHF. This sequence joins TRBV18 and TRBJ1-6; D is unclear. Germline V gene sequence: CDR1 KGHSH, CDR2 LQKENI. V was cut by 6 bases and J by 6 bases, with 6 bases left in between. The CDR3 loop spans 12 amino acids.

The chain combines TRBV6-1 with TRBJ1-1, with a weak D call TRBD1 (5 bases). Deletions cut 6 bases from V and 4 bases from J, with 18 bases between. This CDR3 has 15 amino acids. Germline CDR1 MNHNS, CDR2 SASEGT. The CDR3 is CASRLLGGSGTEAFF. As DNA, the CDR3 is TGTGCCAGCAGATTGTTGGGGGGTAGCGGCACTGAAGCTTTCTTT.

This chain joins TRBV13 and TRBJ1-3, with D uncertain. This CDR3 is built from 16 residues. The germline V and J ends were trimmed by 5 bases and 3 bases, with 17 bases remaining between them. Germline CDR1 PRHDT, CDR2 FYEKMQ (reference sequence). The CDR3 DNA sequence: TGTGCCAGCAGCCCCGAAGACAAAATTCATGGAAACACCATATATTTT. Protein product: CASSPEDKIHGNTIYF.

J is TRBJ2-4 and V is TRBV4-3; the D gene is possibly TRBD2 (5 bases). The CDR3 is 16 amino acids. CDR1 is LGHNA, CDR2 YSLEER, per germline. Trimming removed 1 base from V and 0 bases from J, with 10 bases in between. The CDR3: CASSQGAEIAKNIQYF. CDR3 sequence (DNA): TGCGCCAGCAGCCAAGGAGCGGAGATAGCCAAAAACATTCAGTACTTC.

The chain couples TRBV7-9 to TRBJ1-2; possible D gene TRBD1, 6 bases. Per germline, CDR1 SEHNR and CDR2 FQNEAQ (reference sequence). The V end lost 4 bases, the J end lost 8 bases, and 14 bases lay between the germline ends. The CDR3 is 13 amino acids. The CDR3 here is CASSSPGARGYTF. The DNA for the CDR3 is TGTGCCAGCAGCTCCCCAGGGGCTAGAGGCTACACCTTC.

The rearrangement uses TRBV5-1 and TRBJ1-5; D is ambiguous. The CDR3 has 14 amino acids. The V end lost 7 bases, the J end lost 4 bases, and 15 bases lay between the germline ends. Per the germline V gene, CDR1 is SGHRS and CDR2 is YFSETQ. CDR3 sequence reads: CASREDAGNQPQHF. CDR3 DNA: TGCGCCAGCCGTGAGGACGCAGGAAATCAGCCCCAGCATTTT.

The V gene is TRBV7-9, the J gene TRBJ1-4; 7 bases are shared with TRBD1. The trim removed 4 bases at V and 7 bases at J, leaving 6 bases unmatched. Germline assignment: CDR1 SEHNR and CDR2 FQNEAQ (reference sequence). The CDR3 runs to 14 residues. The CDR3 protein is CASSSSGTAEKLFF. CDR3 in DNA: TGTGCCAGCAGCTCGAGCGGGACAGCTGAAAAACTGTTTTTT.

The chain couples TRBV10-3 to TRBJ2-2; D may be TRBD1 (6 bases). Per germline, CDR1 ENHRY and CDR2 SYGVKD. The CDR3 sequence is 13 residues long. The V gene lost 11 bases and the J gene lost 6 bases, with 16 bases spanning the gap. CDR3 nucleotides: TGTGCCCTCCGGAAAGCAGGGGCCGGGGAGCTGTTTTTT. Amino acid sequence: CALRKAGAGELFF.

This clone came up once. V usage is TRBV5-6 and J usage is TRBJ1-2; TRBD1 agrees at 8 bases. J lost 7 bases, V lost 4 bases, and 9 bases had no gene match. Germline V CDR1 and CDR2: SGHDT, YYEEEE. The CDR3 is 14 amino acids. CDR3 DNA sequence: TGTGCCAGCAGCACTTGGACAGGGCAAATTGGCTACACCTTC. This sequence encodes CASSTWTGQIGYTF.

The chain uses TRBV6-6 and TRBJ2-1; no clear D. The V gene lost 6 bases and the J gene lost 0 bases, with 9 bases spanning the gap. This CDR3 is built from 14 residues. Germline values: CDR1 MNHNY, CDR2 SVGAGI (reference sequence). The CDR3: CASSWESSYNEQFF. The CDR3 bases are TGTGCCAGCAGCTGGGAAAGCTCCTACAATGAGCAGTTCTTC.

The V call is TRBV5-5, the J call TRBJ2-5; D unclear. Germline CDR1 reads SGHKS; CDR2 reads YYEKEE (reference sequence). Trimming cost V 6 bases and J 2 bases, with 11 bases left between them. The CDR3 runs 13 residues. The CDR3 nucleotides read TGTGCCAGCACCCTAAATGGACAAGAGACCCAGTACTTC. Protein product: CASTLNGQETQYF.

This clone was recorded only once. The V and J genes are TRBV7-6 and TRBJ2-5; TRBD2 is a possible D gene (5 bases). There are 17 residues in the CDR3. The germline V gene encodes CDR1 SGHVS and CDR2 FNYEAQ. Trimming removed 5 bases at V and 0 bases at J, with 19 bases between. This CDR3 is CASSLPSAGRYQETQYF. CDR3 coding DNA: TGTGCCAGCAGCCTTCCCTCGGCGGGCCGGTACCAAGAGACCCAGTACTTC.

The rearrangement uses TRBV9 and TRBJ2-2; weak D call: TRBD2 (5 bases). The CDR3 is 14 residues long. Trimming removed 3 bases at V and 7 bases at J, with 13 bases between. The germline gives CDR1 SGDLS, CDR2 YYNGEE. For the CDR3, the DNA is TGTGCCAGCAGCGGAGGTAACGGGGACGGGGAGCTGTTTTTT. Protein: CASSGGNGDGELFF.

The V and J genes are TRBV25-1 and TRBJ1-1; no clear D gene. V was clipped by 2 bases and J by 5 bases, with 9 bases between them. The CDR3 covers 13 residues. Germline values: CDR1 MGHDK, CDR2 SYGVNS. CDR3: CASSEHGRTEAFF. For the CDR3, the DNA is TGTGCCAGCAGTGAACACGGGAGGACTGAAGCTTTCTTT.

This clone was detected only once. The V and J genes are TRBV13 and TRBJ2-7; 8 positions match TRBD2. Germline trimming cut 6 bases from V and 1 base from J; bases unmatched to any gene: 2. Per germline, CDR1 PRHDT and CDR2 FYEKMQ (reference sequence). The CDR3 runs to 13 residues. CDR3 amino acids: CASRTSGSYEQYF. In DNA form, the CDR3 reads TGTGCCAGCAGAACTAGCGGTTCCTACGAGCAGTACTTC.

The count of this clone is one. The CDR3 region is CASSEGDRNEQFF. CDR3 sequence (DNA): TGTGCCAGCAGTGAAGGGGATAGGAATGAGCAGTTCTTC. The genes are TRBV2 and TRBJ2-1; D is undetermined. V lost 1 base, J lost 7 bases, and 8 bases lay in between. The CDR3 has 13 amino acids. The germline CDR1 and CDR2 sequences are SNHLY and FYNNEI.

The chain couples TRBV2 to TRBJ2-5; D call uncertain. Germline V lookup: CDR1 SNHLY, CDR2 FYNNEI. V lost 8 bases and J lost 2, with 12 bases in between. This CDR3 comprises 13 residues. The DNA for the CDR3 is TGTGCCAGCGCCCCGAGGCCGCAAGAGACCCAGTACTTC. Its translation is CASAPRPQETQYF. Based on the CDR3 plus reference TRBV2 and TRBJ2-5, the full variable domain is EPEVTQTPSHQVTQMGQEVILRCVPISNHLYFYWYRQILGQKVEFLVSFYNNEISEKSEIFDDQFSVERPDGSNFTLKIRSTKLEDSAMYFCASAPRPQETQYFGPGTRLLVL.

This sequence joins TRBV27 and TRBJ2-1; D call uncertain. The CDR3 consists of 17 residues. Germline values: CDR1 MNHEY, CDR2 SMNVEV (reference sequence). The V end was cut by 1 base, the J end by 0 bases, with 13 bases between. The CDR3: CASSLFAGLSSYNEQFF. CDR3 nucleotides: TGTGCCAGCAGTTTATTCGCAGGCTTGAGCTCCTACAATGAGCAGTTCTTC.

CDR3: CASIGLSNTGELFF. The CDR3 DNA is TGTGCCAGCATAGGGTTGTCGAACACCGGGGAGCTGTTTTTT. V usage is TRBV7-9 and J usage is TRBJ2-2; D call uncertain. This CDR3 is 14 amino acids long. Germline loops: CDR1 SEHNR, CDR2 FQNEAQ (reference sequence). V was pared by 7 bases and J by 0 bases, with 9 bases between.